A single T cell receptor (beta chain) is shown here with its context. The record originates from a study of blood T cell repertoires in COVID-19. Study information: The United States, Italy and Spain supplied acute and convalescent COVID-19 samples. Nucleic acid was either cDNA or gDNA, and it came from T cells, B-cell-depleted T cells, or PBMCs.

The CDR3 loop spans 15 amino acids. Germline V gene data show CDR1 as MNHEY and CDR2 as SMNVEV (reference sequence). V was trimmed by 2 bases and J by 3 bases, leaving 14 bases between them. Data came from immunoSEQ multiplex PCR; TCRdb stores just in-frame clones and leaves some out. Counted here are 73,000 or so clones, 65% to 85% occurring once; the ten biggest clones make up 4.5% to 5.5%. The chain carries TRBV27 and TRBJ2-7, with D possibly being TRBD1 (6 bases). This clonotype originated in a woman in her fifties or sixties with acute or convalescent COVID-19. The sequenced sample consisted of peripheral blood. CDR3 region: CASSLQLQGHYEQYF. In DNA form, the CDR3 reads TGTGCCAGCAGTTTACAGTTACAGGGACACTACGAGCAGTACTTC.